The 29 T cell receptor beta chains below come from one sample, sequenced in a study of cytomegalovirus exposure and HLA in healthy donors (dated by TCRdb to 2017 to 2019). Libraries were prepared through the immunoSEQ multiplex PCR assay. Imported from immuneACCESS, the table was reduced by TCRdb to in-frame sequences with V and J called. These copies leave out some clones; in studies compared against another copy, an unresolved V gene accounts for under half, and the cause of the remainder is not known. The sample data list 200,000 or so clones, and roughly 82% of these were observed just once. In total, the top ten clones hold around 15% of the sample. Sequencing was carried out using PBMCs. Receptors originate from a woman between 25 and 40 years old in good health and CMV-seropositive.

The chain employs TRBV7-8 and TRBJ2-7, with 10 bases that match TRBD2. V dropped 1 base and J dropped 0; count of bases not matched to a gene: 0. This CDR3 is 15 amino acids long. From germline, CDR1 is SGHVS and CDR2 FQNEAQ. In DNA, the CDR3 is TGTGCCAGCAGCTTAGGGACTAGCGGCTCCTACGAGCAGTACTTC. Amino acid sequence: CASSLGTSGSYEQYF.

This rearrangement joins TRBV7-9 to TRBJ1-2; D remains ambiguous. Per the germline V gene, CDR1 is SEHNR and CDR2 is FQNEAQ (reference sequence). The V and J ends lost 3 bases and 4 bases respectively, with 15 bases between them. The CDR3 is 15 residues long. The CDR3 reads CASSFSETHTYGYTF. DNA for the CDR3: TGTGCCAGCAGCTTCAGCGAAACCCACACCTATGGCTACACCTTC.

J is TRBJ2-7 and V is TRBV5-1; 7 bases align to TRBD1. CDR1 is SGHRS and CDR2 is YFSETQ in the germline V gene. The CDR3 consists of 15 residues. The trim removed 4 bases at V and 2 bases at J, leaving 9 bases unmatched. The CDR3: CASSEGAGDTYEQYF. Here the CDR3 DNA reads TGCGCCAGCAGCGAGGGGGCAGGTGACACCTACGAGCAGTACTTC.

The J gene is TRBJ1-3, the V gene TRBV30; no clear D gene. V lost 8 bases and J lost 4, with 12 bases in between. The CDR3 is made up of 12 amino acids. The V gene's germline CDR1 is GTSNPN and CDR2 SVGIG (reference sequence). The CDR3 here is CAHAESGNTIYF. The DNA of the CDR3 is TGTGCCCATGCAGAATCCGGAAACACCATATATTTT.

This chain connects TRBV4-1 to TRBJ2-5; D may be TRBD2 (5 bases). Trimming stripped 0 bases from V and 1 base from J, with 9 bases between. Germline V lookup: CDR1 MGHRA, CDR2 YSYEKL. This CDR3 spans 15 amino acids. CDR3 residues: CASSQEARVQETQYF. CDR3 nucleotides: TGCGCCAGCAGCCAAGAAGCGAGGGTCCAAGAGACCCAGTACTTC.

The J gene is TRBJ2-5, the V gene TRBV4-1, with 11 bases aligning to TRBD2. This CDR3 is built from 16 residues. J lost 6 bases, V lost 4 bases, and 10 bases had no gene match. Germline values: CDR1 MGHRA, CDR2 YSYEKL. As DNA, the CDR3 is TGCGCCAGCAGCCTTTCTAGCGGGAGGTCCGGGCAGACCCAGTACTTC. Protein sequence: CASSLSSGRSGQTQYF.

Worth noting for this clone: Other DNA sequences in the sample encode the same CDR3. V and J are TRBV9 and TRBJ2-7, with a weak D call TRBD2 (6 bases). Germline V gives CDR1 SGDLS, CDR2 YYNGEE. Trimming removed 0 bases at V and 3 bases at J, with 10 bases between. The length of the CDR3 is 14 residues. CDR3 coding DNA: TGTGCCAGCAGCGTAGGCGGGATAAGCTACGAGCAGTACTTC. Amino acid sequence: CASSVGGISYEQYF.

The chain carries TRBV6-6 and TRBJ1-1, with 8 bases fitting TRBD1. Germline lookup yields CDR1 MNHNY and CDR2 SVGAGI (reference sequence). V was clipped by 2 bases and J by 1 base; unmatched bases: 3. This CDR3 is built from 15 residues. The CDR3 reads CASSYPDRANTEAFF. The CDR3 DNA follows: TGTGCCAGCAGTTACCCGGACAGGGCGAACACTGAAGCTTTCTTT.

The chain carries TRBV30 and TRBJ1-1; 7 bases are shared with TRBD1. V dropped 5 bases and J dropped 3; count of bases not matched to a gene: 12. The CDR3 consists of 15 residues. Germline CDR1 and CDR2: GTSNPN and SVGIG (reference sequence). The CDR3 sequence: CAWGSWTGSHTEAFF. CDR3 coding DNA: TGTGCCTGGGGGTCGTGGACAGGCTCGCACACTGAAGCTTTCTTT.

The V gene is TRBV13, the J gene TRBJ2-2; 10 bases are shared with TRBD2. Germline-derived CDR1 and CDR2 are PRHDT and FYEKMQ (reference sequence). The V and J ends lost 6 bases and 2 bases, in that order; junction bases with no gene match: 6. The CDR3 has 16 residues. CDR3 loop: CASSSRTSGNTGELFF. In DNA form, the CDR3 reads TGTGCCAGCAGTTCTCGGACTAGCGGTAACACCGGGGAGCTGTTTTTT.

The gene calls are TRBV25-1 and TRBJ1-2, with a possible D match to TRBD1 (5 bases). The CDR3 is 12 residues long. V was shortened by 3 bases and J by 6 bases, with 8 bases between the two germline ends. Looked up from germline, CDR1 is MGHDK and CDR2 is SYGVNS. CDR3 residues: CASSEAGNGYTF. The DNA for the CDR3 is TGTGCCAGCAGTGAGGCAGGGAATGGCTACACCTTC.

This sequence joins TRBV13 and TRBJ1-2; 8 bases map to TRBD1. CDR1 PRHDT and CDR2 FYEKMQ come from the germline V gene (reference sequence). There are 15 residues in the CDR3. V lost 4 bases to trimming and J lost 4 bases; unmatched junction nucleotides: 8. The CDR3, as DNA: TGTGCCAGCAGCTCCGCAGGGGGCTTGATCTATGGCTACACCTTC. Translated: CASSSAGGLIYGYTF.

The chain uses TRBV19 and TRBJ1-5; the D gene is possibly TRBD1 (6 bases). Trimming shortened V by 10 bases and J by 6 bases, and 13 bases separated the two germline ends. CDR1 and CDR2 (germline): LNHDA, SQIVND (reference sequence). CDR3 length equals 12 residues. CDR3: CATSKDSQPQHF. DNA for the CDR3: TGTGCCACTTCGAAGGACAGTCAGCCCCAGCATTTT.

The chain employs TRBV5-1 and TRBJ2-5, with TRBD1 matching 7 bases. The germline CDR1 and CDR2 sequences are SGHRS and YFSETQ. V dropped 4 bases and J dropped 0; count of bases not matched to a gene: 9. This CDR3 has 16 amino acids. The CDR3 sequence: CASSRGTASYQETQYF. The DNA of the CDR3 is TGCGCCAGCAGCCGAGGGACAGCATCGTACCAAGAGACCCAGTACTTC. The entire variable domain, with the rest obtained from reference TRBV5-1 and TRBJ2-5, is as follows: KAGVTQTPRYLIKTRGQQVTLSCSPISGHRSVSWYQQTPGQGLQFLFEYFSETQRNKGNFPGRFSGRQFSNSRSEMNVSTLELGDSALYLCASSRGTASYQETQYFGPGTRLLVL.

The gene calls are TRBV6-6 and TRBJ2-7; TRBD1 is a possible D gene (6 bases). Trimming took off 2 bases at V and 3 bases at J, with 8 bases between the two ends. CDR1 is MNHNY, CDR2 SVGAGI, per germline (reference sequence). This CDR3 region has 13 residues. The CDR3 sequence: CASSYDRSYEQYF. The CDR3 DNA is TGTGCCAGCAGTTACGACAGGAGCTACGAGCAGTACTTC.

This chain links TRBV19 with TRBJ2-7; tentatively, D is TRBD1 (6 bases). The CDR3 sequence is 15 residues long. Trimming pared 3 bases from V and 0 bases from J, leaving 12 bases between. The germline gives CDR1 LNHDA, CDR2 SQIVND (reference sequence). The CDR3 region has the DNA TGTGCCAGTAGTATTTTCTTGGGGGCCTCCTACGAGCAGTACTTC. Translation gives CASSIFLGASYEQYF.

The genes are TRBV29-1 and TRBJ2-1; maybe TRBD2 (6 bases). The V end was cut by 7 bases, the J end by 9 bases, with 19 bases between. CDR1 and CDR2 (germline): SQVTM, ANQGSEA. The CDR3 is 13 residues long. CDR3 DNA: TGCAGCGCGCCGGGGGATTCGTTCGTTGAGCAGTTCTTC. Its protein is CSAPGDSFVEQFF.

The chain combines TRBV28 with TRBJ2-3; no reliable D call. The germline V gene encodes CDR1 MDHEN and CDR2 SYDVKM. There are 13 residues in the CDR3. V was trimmed by 5 bases and J by 0 bases, leaving 6 bases between them. The CDR3 loop is CASSQKSTDTQYF. CDR3 nucleotides: TGTGCCAGCAGTCAGAAAAGCACAGATACGCAGTATTTT.

The chain recombines TRBV6-6 with TRBJ2-1; 9 bases align to TRBD2. Trimming took 5 bases from V and 5 from J; bases not matched to a gene: 4. This CDR3 contains 14 residues. Germline V CDR1 and CDR2: MNHNY, SVGAGI (reference sequence). The CDR3 DNA is TGTGCCAGCAGTCCCCTAGCGGGAAACAATGAGCAGTTCTTC. It yields the protein CASSPLAGNNEQFF.

V and J are TRBV2 and TRBJ2-1; D is perhaps TRBD2 (6 bases). CDR1 SNHLY and CDR2 FYNNEI come from the germline V gene. The ends were cut back, 5 bases at V and 0 bases at J, with 11 bases in the middle. The CDR3 length is 15 residues. The CDR3 loop reads CASSWDSISYNEQFF. Here the CDR3 DNA reads TGTGCCAGCAGTTGGGACTCAATCTCCTACAATGAGCAGTTCTTC.

The chain joins TRBV15 to TRBJ1-5; a possible D gene is TRBD1 (6 bases). Per germline, CDR1 LNHNV and CDR2 YYDKDF (reference sequence). The CDR3 has 15 residues. V was clipped by 6 bases and J by 3 bases, with 15 bases between them. CDR3 DNA sequence: TGTGCCACCAGTATAGAACAGGGTTACAATCAGCCCCAGCATTTT. Its translation: CATSIEQGYNQPQHF.

The genes are TRBV7-9 and TRBJ1-2, with D possibly TRBD1 on 5 matching bases. Germline assignment: CDR1 SEHNR and CDR2 FQNEAQ (reference sequence). CDR3 length: 14 residues. The V end lost 5 bases, the J end lost 3 bases, and 13 bases lay between the germline ends. CDR3 sequence: CASSPPGDYYGYTF. CDR3 DNA: TGTGCCAGCAGCCCTCCGGGGGACTACTATGGCTACACCTTC. Looking up the rest from reference TRBV7-9 and TRBJ1-2 gives the full variable domain: DTGVSQNPRHKITKRGQNVTFRCDPISEHNRLYWYRQTLGQGPEFLTYFQNEAQLEKSRLLSDRFSAERPKGSFSTLEIQRTEQGDSAMYLCASSPPGDYYGYTFGSGTRLTVV.

The rearrangement joins TRBV9 to TRBJ2-7; D unresolved. CDR3 length: 13 amino acids. Germline CDR1 is SGDLS and CDR2 is YYNGEE. Between the trimmed V and J ends, which lost 3 bases and 5 bases, there was a span of 12 bases. The CDR3 here is CASSAHSSDEQYF. The DNA of the CDR3 is TGTGCCAGCAGCGCTCATTCATCGGACGAGCAGTACTTC.

The chain employs TRBV5-4 and TRBJ1-2, with 9 bases that match TRBD1. CDR1 and CDR2 from the germline V gene are SGHNT and YYREEE (reference sequence). J lost 13 bases, V lost 0 bases, and 19 bases had no gene match. The CDR3 is 17 amino acids. The CDR3: CASSLGTIGTGPRLGTF. The CDR3, as DNA: TGTGCCAGCAGCTTGGGGACAATCGGGACAGGGCCCCGATTAGGCACCTTC.

V usage is TRBV28 and J usage is TRBJ1-5; D uncertain. The germline V gene has CDR1 MDHEN and CDR2 SYDVKM. The CDR3 has 14 amino acids. The V and J ends lost 4 bases and 6 bases respectively, with 13 bases between them. Written as DNA, the CDR3 is TGTGCCAGCAGTTCCCCGCCCGAAGCTCAGCCCCAGCATTTT. This codes for CASSSPPEAQPQHF.

The chain is built from TRBV18 and TRBJ2-5, with TRBD1 matching over 9 bases. V gave up 2 bases and J gave up 4 bases; unmatched junction bases: 14. Germline V gene sequence: CDR1 KGHSH, CDR2 LQKENI. The CDR3 has 18 amino acids. CDR3 nucleotide sequence: TGTGCCAGCTCACCAGTCTACAGGGGGCGCGTTCTCGTAGAGACCCAGTACTTC. Protein sequence: CASSPVYRGRVLVETQYF.

CDR3 nucleotides: TGCGCCAGCAGCTTGGACGGGGGCACAGATACGCAGTATTTT. Translated: CASSLDGGTDTQYF. The chain links TRBV5-1 to TRBJ2-3; D possibly corresponds to TRBD2 (5 bases). V shed 0 bases and J shed 1 base, with 6 bases lying between them. CDR1 SGHRS and CDR2 YFSETQ come from the germline V gene. This CDR3 has 14 residues. The complete variable domain, with remaining parts taken from reference TRBV5-1 and TRBJ2-3, reads KAGVTQTPRYLIKTRGQQVTLSCSPISGHRSVSWYQQTPGQGLQFLFEYFSETQRNKGNFPGRFSGRQFSNSRSEMNVSTLELGDSALYLCASSLDGGTDTQYFGPGTRLTVL.

The chain combines TRBV2 with TRBJ2-7; TRBD2 aligns across 12 bases. The germline CDR1 and CDR2 sequences are SNHLY and FYNNEI. J lost 5 bases, V lost 6 bases, and 11 bases had no gene match. The CDR3 covers 16 residues. The CDR3 region is CASRVSPGLAGHEQYF. For the CDR3, the DNA is TGTGCCAGCAGGGTCTCCCCGGGACTAGCGGGCCACGAGCAGTACTTC.

This chain joins TRBV10-3 and TRBJ2-7, with TRBD2 matching 8 bases. The trim removed 0 bases at V and 3 bases at J, leaving 7 bases unmatched. The CDR3 spans 16 residues. CDR1 is ENHRY and CDR2 is SYGVKD in the germline V gene. The DNA of the CDR3 is TGTGCCATCAGTGAGTCGCTTGACGGGAGGGGCTACGAGCAGTACTTC. Translation: CAISESLDGRGYEQYF.